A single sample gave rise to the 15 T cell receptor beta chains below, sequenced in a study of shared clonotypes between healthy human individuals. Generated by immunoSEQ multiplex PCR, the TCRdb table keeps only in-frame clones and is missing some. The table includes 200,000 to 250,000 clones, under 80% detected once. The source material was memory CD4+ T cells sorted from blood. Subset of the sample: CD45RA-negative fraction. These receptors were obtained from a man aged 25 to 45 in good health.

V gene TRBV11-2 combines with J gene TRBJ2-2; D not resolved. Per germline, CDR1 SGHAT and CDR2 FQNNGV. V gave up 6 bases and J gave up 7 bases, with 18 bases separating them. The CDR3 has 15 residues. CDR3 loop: CASRHPRSSIGELFF. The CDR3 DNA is TGTGCCAGCAGGCACCCGAGGAGTTCTATCGGGGAGCTGTTTTTT.

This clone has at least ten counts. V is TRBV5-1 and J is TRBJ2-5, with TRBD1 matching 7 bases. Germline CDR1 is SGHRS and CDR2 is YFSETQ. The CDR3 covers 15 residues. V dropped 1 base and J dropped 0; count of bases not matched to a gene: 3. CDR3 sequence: CASSLMGQHQETQYF. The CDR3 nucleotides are TGCGCCAGCAGCTTGATGGGACAGCACCAAGAGACCCAGTACTTC.

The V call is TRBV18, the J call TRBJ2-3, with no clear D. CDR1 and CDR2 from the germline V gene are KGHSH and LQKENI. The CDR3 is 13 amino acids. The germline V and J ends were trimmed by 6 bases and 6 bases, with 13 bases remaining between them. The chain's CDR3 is CASSPALMDTQYF. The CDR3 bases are TGTGCCAGCTCCCCCGCTTTGATGGATACGCAGTATTTT.

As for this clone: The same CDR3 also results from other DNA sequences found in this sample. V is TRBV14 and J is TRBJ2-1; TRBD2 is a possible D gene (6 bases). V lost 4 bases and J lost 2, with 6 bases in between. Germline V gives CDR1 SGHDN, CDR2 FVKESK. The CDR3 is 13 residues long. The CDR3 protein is CASSRTTYNEQFF. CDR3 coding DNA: TGTGCCAGCAGCCGGACTACCTACAATGAGCAGTTCTTC.

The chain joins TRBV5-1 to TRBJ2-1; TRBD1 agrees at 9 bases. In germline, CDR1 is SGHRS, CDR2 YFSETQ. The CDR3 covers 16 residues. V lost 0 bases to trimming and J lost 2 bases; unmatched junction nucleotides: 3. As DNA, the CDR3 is TGCGCCAGCAGCTTGGGGGACAGGGTTCCCTACAATGAGCAGTTCTTC. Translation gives CASSLGDRVPYNEQFF. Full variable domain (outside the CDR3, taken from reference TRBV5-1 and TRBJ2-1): KAGVTQTPRYLIKTRGQQVTLSCSPISGHRSVSWYQQTPGQGLQFLFEYFSETQRNKGNFPGRFSGRQFSNSRSEMNVSTLELGDSALYLCASSLGDRVPYNEQFFGPGTRLTVL.

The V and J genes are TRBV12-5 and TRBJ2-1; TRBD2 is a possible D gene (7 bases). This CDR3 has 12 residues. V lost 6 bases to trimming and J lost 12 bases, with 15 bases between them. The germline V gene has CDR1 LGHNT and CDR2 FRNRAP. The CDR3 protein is CASGDRAGRQFF. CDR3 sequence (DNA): TGTGCTAGTGGGGACAGAGCGGGGCGGCAGTTCTTC.

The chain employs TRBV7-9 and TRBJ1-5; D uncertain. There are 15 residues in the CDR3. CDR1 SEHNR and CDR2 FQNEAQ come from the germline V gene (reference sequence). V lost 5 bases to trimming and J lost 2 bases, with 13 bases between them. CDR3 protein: CASSPHGIRNQPQHF. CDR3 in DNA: TGTGCCAGCAGCCCCCACGGTATTCGCAATCAGCCCCAGCATTTT.

CDR3 protein: CASEGRTDTQYF. The DNA of the CDR3 is TGCGCCAGTGAGGGCAGAACAGATACGCAGTATTTT. The J gene is TRBJ2-3, the V gene TRBV4-1; perhaps TRBD2 as D (5 bases). Germline-derived CDR1 and CDR2 are MGHRA and YSYEKL. The CDR3 extends over 12 amino acids. Between the trimmed V and J ends, which lost 9 bases and 3 bases, there was a span of 10 bases.

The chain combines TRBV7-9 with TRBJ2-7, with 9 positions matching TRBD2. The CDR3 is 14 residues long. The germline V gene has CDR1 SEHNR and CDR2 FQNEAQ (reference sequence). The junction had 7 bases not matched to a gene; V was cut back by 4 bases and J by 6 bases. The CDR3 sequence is CASSSGLAGSEQYF. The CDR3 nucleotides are TGTGCCAGCAGCTCGGGACTAGCTGGCAGCGAGCAGTACTTC.

CDR3: CASSLGPARGRADTQYF. CDR3 sequence (DNA): TGTGCCAGCAGCTTGGGACCCGCCAGGGGGCGTGCAGATACGCAGTATTTT. This chain joins TRBV5-4 and TRBJ2-3; 8 bases match TRBD1. The germline V gene encodes CDR1 SGHNT and CDR2 YYREEE (reference sequence). Germline trimming cut 0 bases from V and 4 bases from J; bases unmatched to any gene: 10. CDR3 length: 17 residues. Full variable domain (remainder filled in from reference TRBV5-4 and TRBJ2-3): ETGVTQSPTHLIKTRGQQVTLRCSSQSGHNTVSWYQQALGQGPQFIFQYYREEENGRGNFPPRFSGLQFPNYSSELNVNALELDDSALYLCASSLGPARGRADTQYFGPGTRLTVL.

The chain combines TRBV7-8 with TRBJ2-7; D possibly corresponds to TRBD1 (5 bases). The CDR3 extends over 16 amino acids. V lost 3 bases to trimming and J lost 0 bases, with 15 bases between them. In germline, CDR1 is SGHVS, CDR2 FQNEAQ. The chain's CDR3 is CASSFSGNRPSYEQYF. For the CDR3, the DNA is TGTGCCAGCAGCTTCTCTGGGAACAGGCCCTCCTACGAGCAGTACTTC.

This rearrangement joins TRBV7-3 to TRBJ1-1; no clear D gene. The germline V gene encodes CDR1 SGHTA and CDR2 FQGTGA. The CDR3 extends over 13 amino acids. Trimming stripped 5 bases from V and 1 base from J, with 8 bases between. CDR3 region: CASSLQENTEAFF. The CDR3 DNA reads TGTGCCAGCAGCCTTCAGGAGAACACTGAAGCTTTCTTT.

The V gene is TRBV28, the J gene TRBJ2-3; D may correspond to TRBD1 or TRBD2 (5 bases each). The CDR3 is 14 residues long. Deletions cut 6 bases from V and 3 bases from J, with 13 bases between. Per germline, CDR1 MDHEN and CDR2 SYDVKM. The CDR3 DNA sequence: TGTGCCAGCAGGAACGAGGGGAGTACAGATACGCAGTATTTT. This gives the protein CASRNEGSTDTQYF. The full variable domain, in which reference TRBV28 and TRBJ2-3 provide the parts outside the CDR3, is DVKVTQSSRYLVKRTGEKVFLECVQDMDHENMFWYRQDPGLGLRLIYFSYDVKMKEKGDIPEGYSVSREKKERFSLILESASTNQTSMYLCASRNEGSTDTQYFGPGTRLTVL.

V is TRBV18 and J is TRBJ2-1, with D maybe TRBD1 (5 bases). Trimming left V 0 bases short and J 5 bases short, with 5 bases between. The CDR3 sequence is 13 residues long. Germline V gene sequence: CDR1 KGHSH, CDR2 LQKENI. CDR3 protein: CASSPPGDNEQFF. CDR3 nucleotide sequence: TGTGCCAGCTCACCACCAGGGGACAATGAGCAGTTCTTC. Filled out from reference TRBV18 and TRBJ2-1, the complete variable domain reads NAGVMQNPRHLVRRRGQEARLRCSPMKGHSHVYWYRQLPEEGLKFMVYLQKENIIDESGMPKERFSAEFPKEGPSILRIQQVVRGDSAAYFCASSPPGDNEQFFGPGTRLTVL.

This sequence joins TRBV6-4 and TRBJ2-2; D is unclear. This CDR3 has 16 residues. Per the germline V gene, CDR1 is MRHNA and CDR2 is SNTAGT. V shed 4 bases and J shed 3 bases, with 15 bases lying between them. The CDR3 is CASSAKLSLHTGELFF. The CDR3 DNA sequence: TGTGCCAGCAGTGCGAAGTTGAGTTTGCACACCGGGGAGCTGTTTTTT.